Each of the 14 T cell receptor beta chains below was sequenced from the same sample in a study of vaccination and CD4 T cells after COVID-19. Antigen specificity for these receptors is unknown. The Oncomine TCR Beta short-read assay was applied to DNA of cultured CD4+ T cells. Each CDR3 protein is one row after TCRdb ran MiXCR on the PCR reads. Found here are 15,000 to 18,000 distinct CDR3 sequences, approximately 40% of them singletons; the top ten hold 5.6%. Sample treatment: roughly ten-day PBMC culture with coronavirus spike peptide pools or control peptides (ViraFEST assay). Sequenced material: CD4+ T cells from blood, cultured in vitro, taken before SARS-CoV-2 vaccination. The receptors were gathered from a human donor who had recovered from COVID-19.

The CDR3 sequence is CSANGVPSYEQYF. CDR3 DNA sequence: TGCAGTGCTAACGGGGTACCCTCCTACGAGCAGTACTTC. The chain recombines TRBV20-1 with TRBJ2-7, with D perhaps TRBD2 (5 bases). Germline assignment: CDR1 DFQATT and CDR2 SNEGSKA (reference sequence). Trimming cost V 4 bases and J 0 bases, with 10 bases left between them. This CDR3 contains 13 residues.

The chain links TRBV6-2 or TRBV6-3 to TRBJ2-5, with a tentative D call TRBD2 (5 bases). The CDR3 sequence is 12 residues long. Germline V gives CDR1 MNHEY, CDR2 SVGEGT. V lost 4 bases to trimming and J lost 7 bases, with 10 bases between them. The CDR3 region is CASSFIRGTQYF. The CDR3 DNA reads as TGTGCCAGCAGTTTTATTCGGGGGACCCAGTACTTC.

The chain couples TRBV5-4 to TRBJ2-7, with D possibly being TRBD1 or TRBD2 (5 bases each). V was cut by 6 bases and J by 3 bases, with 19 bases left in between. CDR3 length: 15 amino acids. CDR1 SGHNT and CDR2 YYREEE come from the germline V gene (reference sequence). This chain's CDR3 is CASTLRDGGHYEQYF. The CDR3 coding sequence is TGTGCCAGCACCCTTCGGGACGGAGGACACTACGAGCAGTACTTC.

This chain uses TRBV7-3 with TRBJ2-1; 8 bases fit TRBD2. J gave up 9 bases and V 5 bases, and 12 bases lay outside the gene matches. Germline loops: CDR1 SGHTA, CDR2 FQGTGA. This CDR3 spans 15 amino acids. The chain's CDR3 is CASSTGGGPGGEQFF. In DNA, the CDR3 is TGTGCCAGCAGCACGGGAGGGGGTCCTGGGGGTGAGCAGTTCTTC.

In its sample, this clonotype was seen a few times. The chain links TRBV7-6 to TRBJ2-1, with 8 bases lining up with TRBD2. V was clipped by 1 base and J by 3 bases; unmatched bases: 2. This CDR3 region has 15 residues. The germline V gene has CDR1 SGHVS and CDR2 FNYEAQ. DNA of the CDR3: TGTGCCAGCAGCTTAGTTAGCGGGGACTACAATGAGCAGTTCTTC. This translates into CASSLVSGDYNEQFF. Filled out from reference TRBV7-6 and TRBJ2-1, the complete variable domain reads GAGVSQSPRYKVTKRGQDVALRCDPISGHVSLYWYRQALGQGPEFLTYFNYEAQQDKSGLPNDRFSAERPEGSISTLTIQRTEQRDSAMYRCASSLVSGDYNEQFFGPGTRLTVL.

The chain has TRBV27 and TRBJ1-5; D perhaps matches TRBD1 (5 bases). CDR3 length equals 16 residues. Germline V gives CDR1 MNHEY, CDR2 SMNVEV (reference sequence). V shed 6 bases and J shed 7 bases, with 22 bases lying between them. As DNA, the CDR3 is TGTGCCAGCAGAGAAACAGGAAGGGCTTCTCTCCAGCCCCAGCATTTT. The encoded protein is CASRETGRASLQPQHF.

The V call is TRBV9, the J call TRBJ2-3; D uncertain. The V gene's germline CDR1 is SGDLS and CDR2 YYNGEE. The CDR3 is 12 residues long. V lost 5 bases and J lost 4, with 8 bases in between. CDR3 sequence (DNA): TGTGCCAGCAGTCGACGAGCAGATACGCAGTATTTT. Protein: CASSRRADTQYF.

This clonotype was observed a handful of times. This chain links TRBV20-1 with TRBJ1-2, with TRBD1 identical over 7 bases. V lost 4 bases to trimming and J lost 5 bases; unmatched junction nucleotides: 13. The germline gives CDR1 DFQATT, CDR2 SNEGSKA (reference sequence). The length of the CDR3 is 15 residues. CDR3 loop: CSATISQDRKYGYTF. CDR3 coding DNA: TGCAGTGCTACAATTTCACAGGACAGGAAGTATGGCTACACCTTC.

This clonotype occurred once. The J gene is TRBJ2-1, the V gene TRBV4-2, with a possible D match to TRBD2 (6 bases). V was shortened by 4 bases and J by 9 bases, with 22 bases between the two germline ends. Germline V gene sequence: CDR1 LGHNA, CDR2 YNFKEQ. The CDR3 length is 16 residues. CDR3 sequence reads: CASSPDRGTGSSEQFF. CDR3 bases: TGTGCCAGCAGCCCCGATCGGGGGACGGGCTCCTCTGAGCAGTTCTTC.

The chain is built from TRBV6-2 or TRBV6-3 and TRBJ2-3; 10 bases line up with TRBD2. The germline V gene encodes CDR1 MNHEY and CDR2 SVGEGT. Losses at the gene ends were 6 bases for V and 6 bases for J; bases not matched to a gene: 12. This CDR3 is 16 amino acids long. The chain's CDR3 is CASSPRIAGGPDTQYF. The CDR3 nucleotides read TGTGCCAGCAGCCCCCGGATAGCGGGGGGCCCGGATACGCAGTATTTT.

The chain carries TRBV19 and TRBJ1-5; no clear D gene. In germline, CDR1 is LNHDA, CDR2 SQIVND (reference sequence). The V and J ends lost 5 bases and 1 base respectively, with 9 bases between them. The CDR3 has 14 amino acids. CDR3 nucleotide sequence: TGTGCCAGTAGTGACACCGGGAGCAATCAGCCCCAGCATTTT. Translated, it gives CASSDTGSNQPQHF.

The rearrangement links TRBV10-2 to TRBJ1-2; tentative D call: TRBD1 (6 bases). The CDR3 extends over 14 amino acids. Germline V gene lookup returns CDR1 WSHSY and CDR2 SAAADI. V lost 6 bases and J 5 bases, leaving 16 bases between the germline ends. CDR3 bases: TGCGCCAGCAGCTCGGGCGGGGGCCAGTATGGCTACACCTTC. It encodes CASSSGGGQYGYTF.

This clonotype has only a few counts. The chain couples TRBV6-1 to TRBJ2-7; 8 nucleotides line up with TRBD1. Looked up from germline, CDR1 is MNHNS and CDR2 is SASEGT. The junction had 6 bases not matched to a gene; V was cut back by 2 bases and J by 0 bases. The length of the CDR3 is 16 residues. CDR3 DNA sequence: TGTGCCAGCAGTGAAAACATCGGACAGGGCTCCTACGAGCAGTACTTC. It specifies CASSENIGQGSYEQYF.

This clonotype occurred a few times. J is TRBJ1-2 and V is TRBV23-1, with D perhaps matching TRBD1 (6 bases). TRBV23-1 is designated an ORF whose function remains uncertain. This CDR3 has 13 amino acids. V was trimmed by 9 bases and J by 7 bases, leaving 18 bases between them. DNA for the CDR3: TGCGCCAGAAGTGGCGCGGGGGGCTTTGGCTACACCTTC. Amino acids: CARSGAGGFGYTF.